This T cell receptor (beta chain) was captured in a study of blood T cell repertoires in COVID-19. Study-level background: Samples of COVID-19 (acute and convalescent) were obtained from the United States, Italy and Spain.

Clones were read by immunoSEQ multiplex PCR, and TCRdb kept only the in-frame ones, dropping some. The sample consists of roughly 250,000 clones, 82% of them appearing once. This CDR3 has 16 amino acids. Germline lookup yields CDR1 SGHTA and CDR2 FQGNSA. The ends lost 1 base at V and 7 bases at J; junction bases unmatched: 9. The sample was peripheral blood. This TCR came from a woman older than 75 with acute or convalescent COVID-19. The rearrangement links TRBV7-2 to TRBJ2-1; 8 bases agree with TRBD2. The CDR3 loop reads CASSLGAGGSMNEQFF. The CDR3 DNA follows: TGTGCCAGCAGCTTAGGGGCGGGAGGCTCCATGAATGAGCAGTTCTTC.